The clone carrying this TCR beta chain was observed a few times. What it binds is not known. Only healthy Caucasians were enrolled as donors. The data belong to a study of identical twins. General study results and limits: Donors were not followed over many years; analysis was cross-sectional. Insertion counts were lower in abundant cord blood beta clonotypes, a trend that memory repertoires did not show. The study found weaker excess twin sharing in beta out-of-frame sequences.

TCRdb ran MiXCR on the 5' RACE reads and lists one entry per CDR3 protein. The table includes hundreds of thousands of distinct CDR3 sequences, roughly 12% detected once. These data also featured in a second study, about yellow fever vaccine responses in identical twins.

The TCR comes from a woman under 30 in good health. Sequenced input: CD8+ T cells sorted from blood.

The DNA for the CDR3 is TGTGCCAGCCTGGGAGCTGGTGCGAACACCGGGGAGCTGTTTTTT. It is translated as CASLGAGANTGELFF. The rearrangement links TRBV27 to TRBJ2-2, with D perhaps matching TRBD2 (5 bases). There are 15 residues in the CDR3. V was cut by 8 bases and J by 0 bases, with 13 bases left in between. Germline CDR1 reads MNHEY; CDR2 reads SMNVEV (reference sequence).